This T cell receptor beta chain stems from a study of T cell repertoires in cytomegalovirus infection. TCRdb reprocessed the reads with MiXCR, giving one entry per CDR3 protein. The table records approximately 500,000 distinct CDR3 sequences, approximately 10% of them present only once. The table lists this clonotype with many counts. Germline and junction disagree at one end, which may indicate a read error. The CDR3 length is 13 residues. Germline CDR1 SGHNT, CDR2 YENEEA. The sample consisted of PBMCs. V and J are TRBV11-3 and TRBJ2-3; no reliable D call. The TCR originated in a human donor in good health (CMV status not recorded). Some clones in this sample may be carry-over from other donors' samples. CDR3 region: CASSLEITDTQYF. Here the CDR3 DNA reads TGTGCCAGCAGCCTAGAGATTACAGATACGCAGTATTTT.